The sequence of this T cell receptor (beta chain) was determined in a study of cytomegalovirus exposure and HLA in healthy donors. There are a few counts of this clone. The target antigen is unknown. Study conclusions and caveats: One variant, a missense change in DCLRE1C, was linked in a later analysis to TCR beta V- and J-gene trimming. Among TCR beta chains, those listed as cytomegalovirus-associated numbered over 150. A later examination showed that TCR association rates differed by HLA locus, with DRB1 most and HLA-C fewest.

In the PCR, 60 Vbeta and 13 Jbeta primers were used. The authors' processing: A follow-up analysis tallied about 80 million unique TCR beta chains, roughly 11 million shared. Only in-frame clones appear in the TCRdb table, and some are missing; sequencing was by immunoSEQ multiplex PCR. That table gives V, J and clone size, and the DNA gave D and trimming. Counted here are approximately 150,000 clones, roughly four fifths occurring once; the ten biggest clones make up around 2.4%. The material sequenced was PBMCs. This receptor was taken from a female donor in good health and CMV-seronegative.

The CDR3 sequence is CASSLGRGSGTGELFF. The DNA of the CDR3 is TGTGCCAGCAGCTTAGGCAGGGGCTCTGGCACCGGGGAGCTGTTTTTT. J is TRBJ2-2 and V is TRBV11-2; tentatively, D is TRBD1 (6 bases). This CDR3 is 16 amino acids long. Deletions cut 1 base from V and 4 bases from J, with 13 bases between. Germline V lookup: CDR1 SGHAT, CDR2 FQNNGV.